The 18 T cell receptor beta chains listed next were all sequenced from one sample in a study of T cells in Graves' hyperthyroidism and ophthalmopathy. Amplification of TCR beta CDR3 regions used RNA as the template. TCR CDR3 underwent first-round RT-PCR with the HTBI primer set. Each CDR3 protein gets one entry after TCRdb re-called the multiplex PCR reads with MiXCR. This sample has about 420,000 distinct CDR3 sequences, with roughly 13% found just once. Specimen: blood. The receptors come from a young woman with Graves' hyperthyroidism.

This sequence joins TRBV20-1 and TRBJ2-3; 8 bases align to TRBD1. The germline V gene encodes CDR1 DFQATT and CDR2 SNEGSKA (reference sequence). The CDR3 covers 14 residues. J lost 2 bases, V lost 4 bases, and 5 bases had no gene match. In nucleotides, the CDR3 is TGCAGTGCTACCCGACAGGGGATCACAGATACGCAGTATTTT. As protein: CSATRQGITDTQYF.

Notes on this clonotype: Because the CDR3's place on the DNA is in doubt, the DNA is left out and the CDR3 is given as listed by TCRdb. This CDR3 is CASSFYICSAKKREGSDTQYF. The V and J genes are TRBV7-2 and TRBJ2-3; TRBD2 is the table's D call, not checked against the DNA. CDR1 and CDR2 from the germline V gene are SGHTA and FQGNSA. The CDR3 totals 21 residues, both ends included.

At least ten counts were recorded for this clonotype. V and J are TRBV11-1 and TRBJ2-1, with a weak D call TRBD2 (5 bases). The V gene lost 0 bases and the J gene lost 4 bases, with 10 bases spanning the gap. The CDR3 runs 15 residues. Per germline, CDR1 SGHAT and CDR2 FQDESV (reference sequence). The CDR3 loop reads CASSLAPGSYNEQFF. CDR3 DNA: TGTGCCAGCAGCTTAGCGCCGGGATCATACAATGAGCAGTTCTTC.

The J gene is TRBJ2-6, the V gene TRBV4-2; D gene ambiguous. The CDR3 covers 17 residues. The germline gives CDR1 LGHNA, CDR2 YNFKEQ. The V end was cut by 0 bases, the J end by 0 bases, with 9 bases between. The CDR3 reads CASSQERPSSGANVLTF. The DNA of the CDR3 is TGTGCCAGCAGCCAAGAGAGACCCAGCTCTGGGGCCAACGTCCTGACTTTC.

The chain recombines TRBV3-1 with TRBJ2-1; D tentatively fits TRBD1 or TRBD2 (5 bases each). Germline V lookup: CDR1 LGHDT, CDR2 YNNKEL (reference sequence). This CDR3 contains 13 residues. V was shortened by 4 bases and J by 10 bases, with 14 bases between the two germline ends. The CDR3 region is CASSPIERDEQFF. The CDR3 DNA follows: TGTGCCAGCAGCCCCATCGAGAGGGACGAGCAGTTCTTC.

The rearrangement links TRBV2 to TRBJ1-5; TRBD1 matches 9 bases. This CDR3 region has 15 residues. Germline loops: CDR1 SNHLY, CDR2 FYNNEI. J lost 4 bases, V lost 3 bases, and 4 bases had no gene match. The chain's CDR3 is CASSDWGTGNQPQHF. In nucleotides, the CDR3 is TGTGCCAGCAGTGACTGGGGGACAGGGAATCAGCCCCAGCATTTT.

This clonotype was seen at least ten times. J is TRBJ2-1 and V is TRBV27; D is unresolved. The germline gives CDR1 MNHEY, CDR2 SMNVEV (reference sequence). CDR3 size: 13 residues. With 6 bases removed from V and 4 bases from J, the gap between germline ends came to 10 bases. Written as DNA, the CDR3 is TGTGCCAGCAGCGACACAGAATACAATGAGCAGTTCTTC. It yields the protein CASSDTEYNEQFF.

The table lists this clonotype with many counts. The genes are TRBV3-1 and TRBJ1-1; D is ambiguous. The CDR3 is 13 amino acids. Trimming took off 0 bases at V and 5 bases at J, with 7 bases between the two ends. Germline CDR1 LGHDT, CDR2 YNNKEL (reference sequence). The chain's CDR3 is CASSQDSGTEAFF. The CDR3 DNA sequence: TGTGCCAGCAGCCAAGATAGCGGGACTGAAGCTTTCTTT.

This clonotype was recorded many times. Here the CDR3 reads CASSLGVGGTETQYF. CDR3 nucleotides: TGTGCCAGCAGCTTAGGAGTGGGGGGCACGGAGACCCAGTACTTC. This chain joins TRBV7-2 and TRBJ2-5; D assignment may be TRBD1 or TRBD2 (6 bases each). The V gene lost 1 base and the J gene lost 5 bases, with 14 bases spanning the gap. The CDR3 totals 15 residues. CDR1 is SGHTA and CDR2 is FQGNSA in the germline V gene. The complete variable domain, with remaining parts taken from reference TRBV7-2 and TRBJ2-5, reads GAGVSQSPSNKVTEKGKDVELRCDPISGHTALYWYRQSLGQGLEFLIYFQGNSAPDKSGLPSDRFSAERTGGSVSTLTIQRTQQEDSAVYLCASSLGVGGTETQYFGPGTRLLVL.

This clonotype came up a few times. This chain joins TRBV24-1 and TRBJ2-5, with TRBD2 matching 14 bases. The CDR3 sequence is 15 residues long. Germline-derived CDR1 and CDR2 are KGHDR and SFDVKD. V lost 7 bases, J lost 4 bases, and 4 bases stayed unmatched. The CDR3 DNA is TGTGCCACCAGCGGACTAGCGGGAGGACGAGAGACCCAGTACTTC. As protein: CATSGLAGGRETQYF.

This clonotype was seen repeatedly, ten times or more. V usage is TRBV28 and J usage is TRBJ1-1; weak D call: TRBD1 (5 bases). V lost 6 bases and J lost 5, with 19 bases in between. This CDR3 contains 15 residues. The germline gives CDR1 MDHEN, CDR2 SYDVKM. The chain's CDR3 is CASSQGGSGGTEAFF. CDR3 DNA sequence: TGTGCCAGCAGCCAGGGAGGTTCAGGTGGGACTGAAGCTTTCTTT.

In regard to this clonotype: A much larger clone differs by one base, so this may be a read error. CDR3 region: CASSQRDRAPAFF. In nucleotides, the CDR3 is TGTGCCAGCAGCCAAAGGGACAGGGCGCCGGCTTTCTTT. J is TRBJ1-1 and V is TRBV3-1, with 9 bases that match TRBD1. With V trimmed by 2 bases and J by 11 bases, 6 bases remained unmatched. Per the germline V gene, CDR1 is LGHDT and CDR2 is YNNKEL (reference sequence). There are 13 residues in the CDR3.

This chain joins TRBV4-3 and TRBJ1-2, with a tentative D call TRBD1 (6 bases). Per germline, CDR1 LGHNA and CDR2 YSLEER. Trimming left V 0 bases short and J 5 bases short, with 16 bases between. The CDR3 runs to 16 residues. CDR3 sequence reads: CASSQDAGGAGYGYTF. The CDR3 region has the DNA TGCGCCAGCAGCCAAGATGCGGGGGGCGCAGGGTATGGCTACACCTTC.

A note on this clonotype: One junction end disagrees with the germline gene, perhaps due to a read error. J is TRBJ1-1 and V is TRBV29-1, with TRBD1 matching 8 bases. In germline, CDR1 is SQVTM, CDR2 ANQGSEA. The CDR3 totals 15 residues. Written as DNA, the CDR3 is TGCAGCGTTGATGGGGGGACAGGTCAGAACACTGAAGCTCTCTTT. Translating it yields CSVDGGTGQNTEALF.

This clonotype appeared many times. CDR3: CASSYSSAGGSQPQHF. CDR3 nucleotide sequence: TGTGCCAGCAGTTACTCATCGGCCGGGGGGAGTCAGCCCCAGCATTTT. This chain uses TRBV6-2 or TRBV6-3 with TRBJ1-5, with TRBD1 as a possible D gene (5 bases). CDR1 and CDR2 (germline): MNHEY, SVGEGT. Trimming removed 0 bases from V and 6 bases from J, with 15 bases in between. CDR3 length: 16 residues.

In DNA form, the CDR3 reads TGTGCCAGCAGCTTTACGACTAGCGGGAGCTACGAGCAGTACTTC. Its protein product is CASSFTTSGSYEQYF. The rearrangement links TRBV5-6 to TRBJ2-7; 12 positions match TRBD2. Germline V CDR1 and CDR2: SGHDT, YYEEEE. CDR3 length: 15 amino acids. Trimming removed 2 bases from V and 3 bases from J; junction bases left unmatched: 3.

The chain's CDR3 is CASSTRRGRRETQYF. The CDR3 region has the DNA TGTGCCAGCAGTACCCGCCGGGGGCGGAGAGAGACCCAGTACTTC. V and J are TRBV27 and TRBJ2-5; possibly TRBD1 or TRBD2 for D (6 bases each). The ends were cut back, 5 bases at V and 4 bases at J, with 17 bases in the middle. This CDR3 region has 15 residues. The germline CDR1 and CDR2 sequences are MNHEY and SMNVEV (reference sequence).

V and J are TRBV18 and TRBJ2-6; tentative D call: TRBD2 (6 bases). Trimming took 3 bases from V and 0 from J, leaving 15 bases between them. The CDR3 is made up of 18 amino acids. Germline V CDR1 and CDR2: KGHSH, LQKENI. The CDR3 coding sequence is TGTGCCAGCTCACCGTTAGCGGCCTCCAACTCTGGGGCCAACGTCCTGACTTTC. Its translation: CASSPLAASNSGANVLTF.